The rows below give T cell receptor beta chains drawn from one sample of a study of T cells in Graves' hyperthyroidism and ophthalmopathy. In TCRdb, the multiplex PCR reads were re-called with MiXCR into one record per CDR3 protein. The table includes approximately 49,000 distinct CDR3 sequences, approximately 50% detected once. The sample comprised peripheral blood or thyroid tissue (not recorded which). The receptors derive from a man aged 18-30 years with Graves' hyperthyroidism. Both conserved end residues are part of each CDR3. The D gene is left open where the match is weak. Clone size is given for some rows only: seen once, a few or many times, or a class if the clone is expanded.

v_call,clone_size,j_call,d_call,cdr3_nt,cdr3_aa
TRBV20-1,many,TRBJ1-5,NA,TGCAGTGCTAGAGATATAAGCAATCAGCCCCAGCATTTT,CSARDISNQPQHF
TRBV6-5,few,TRBJ1-2,NA,TGTGCCAGCAGCCAAGCCTTGACGGGCTATGGCTACACCTTC,CASSQALTGYGYTF
TRBV7-9,many,TRBJ1-3,NA,TGTGCCAGCAGCTTAGACGGGGGTTTCCTCGGAAACACCATATATTTT,CASSLDGGFLGNTIYF
TRBV7-9,NA,TRBJ1-2,NA,TGTGCCAGCAGCTTAGTGTGGGATGGCTACACCTTC,CASSLVWDGYTF
TRBV7-2,NA,TRBJ2-7,TRBD2,TGTGCCAGCAGCCCCACCGGGACTAGCCTCGAGCAGTACTTC,CASSPTGTSLEQYF
TRBV9,many,TRBJ1-6,NA,TGTGCCAGCAGCGTAGGAGGGTTTGATTCACCCCTCCACTTT,CASSVGGFDSPLHF
TRBV5-1,NA,TRBJ2-7,NA,TGCGCCAGTAGCCACGGGGGAATCCACGAGCAGTGCTTC,CASSHGGIHEQCF
TRBV25-1,NA,TRBJ1-3,TRBD1,TGTGCCACTGTAGGACAGGCCGGAGGAAACACCATATATTTT,CATVGQAGGNTIYF
TRBV29-1,NA,TRBJ2-5,TRBD2,TGCAGCGTTGGGCGGGGACTAGCGGGAGTTGAGACCCAGTACTTC,CSVGRGLAGVETQYF
TRBV7-2,NA,TRBJ2-5,NA,TGTGCCAGCAGCCCCGTTCTCAACACCGGGGAGTACTTC,CASSPVLNTGEYF
TRBV7-9,NA,TRBJ1-2,NA,TGTGCCACCAGCTTTCGGGGGACATTCGACTACACCTTC,CATSFRGTFDYTF
TRBV6-2/TRBV6-3,NA,TRBJ1-1,NA,TGTGCCAGCAGCCTTGACCGGACTGAAGCTTTCTTT,CASSLDRTEAFF
TRBV2,many,TRBJ2-5,NA,TGTGCCAGCAGGGCTAGAGTTGGGCTGGAGACCCAGTACTTC,CASRARVGLETQYF
TRBV20-1,NA,TRBJ1-2,NA,TGCAGTCCCCCAGCAGGGAGGGGTGGCTACACCTTC,CSPPAGRGGYTF
TRBV10-3,NA,TRBJ2-7,NA,TGTGCCATCAGTCGGCTCAAAGGGGGCTACGAGCAGTACTTC,CAISRLKGGYEQYF